The 5 T cell receptor beta chains presented below share a single source sample, sequenced in a study of shared clonotypes between healthy human individuals. Naive CD8 cells lacked CD45RO, underwent positive selection for CCR7 and left out terminally differentiated effector memory CD45RA+ cells. Assay used: immunoSEQ multiplex PCR; TCRdb lists only in-frame clones, some missing. The profile shows 2 million to 2.5 million clones, over 85% of them singletons. Sequenced input: naive CD8+ T cells sorted from blood. The receptors were sampled from a man aged 18 to 29 in good health.

This chain connects TRBV11-2 to TRBJ2-1; D is uncertain. Germline lookup yields CDR1 SGHAT and CDR2 FQNNGV. This CDR3 has 17 amino acids. The V end lost 2 bases, the J end lost 0 bases, and 14 bases lay between the germline ends. This CDR3 reads CASSLLISVTSYNEQFF. The DNA of the CDR3 is TGTGCCAGCAGCTTACTAATTTCGGTGACCTCCTACAATGAGCAGTTCTTC.

The chain has TRBV27 and TRBJ1-5; D possibly corresponds to TRBD1 (5 bases). Trimming pared 9 bases from V and 5 bases from J, leaving 20 bases between. Germline loops: CDR1 MNHEY, CDR2 SMNVEV (reference sequence). The CDR3 length is 15 residues. The CDR3 nucleotides are TGTGCCAGTAGGGGCAGGCAGGGACCTTATCAGCCCCAGCATTTT. It yields the protein CASRGRQGPYQPQHF.

The chain links TRBV11-2 to TRBJ2-7; the match to TRBD2 covers 12 bases. V lost 5 bases and J lost 3; bases outside the gene matches: 8. The CDR3 is 16 residues long. From germline, CDR1 is SGHAT and CDR2 FQNNGV. In DNA form, the CDR3 reads TGTGCCAGCAGCCTGGTGGTGGGACTAGCGGGCTACGAGCAGTACTTC. Translation: CASSLVVGLAGYEQYF.

The chain is built from TRBV6-6 and TRBJ2-7, with D possibly being TRBD1 (6 bases). The CDR3 runs to 13 residues. Trimming took off 5 bases at V and 3 bases at J, with 11 bases between the two ends. Germline V gene lookup returns CDR1 MNHNY and CDR2 SVGAGI (reference sequence). DNA of the CDR3: TGTGCCAGCAGTAATGGGGGCGGCTACGAGCAGTACTTC. This codes for CASSNGGGYEQYF.

The genes are TRBV5-4 and TRBJ1-4, with a possible D match to TRBD1 (6 bases). Trimming left V 0 bases short and J 5 bases short, with 14 bases between. In germline, CDR1 is SGHNT, CDR2 YYREEE (reference sequence). The length of the CDR3 is 16 residues. The CDR3 reads CASSLVVERGNEKLFF. CDR3 DNA sequence: TGTGCCAGCAGCTTGGTGGTAGAGAGGGGGAATGAAAAACTGTTTTTT.